This TCR beta chain was profiled in a study of T cell repertoires in cytomegalovirus infection. The CDR3 loop spans 16 amino acids. Germline CDR1 and CDR2: LGHDT and YNNKEL (reference sequence). Trimming removed 0 bases from V and 3 bases from J, with 12 bases in between. Via MiXCR, TCRdb re-called the reads, giving one row per CDR3 protein. The table has about 740,000 distinct CDR3 sequences, 35% to 45% seen once; the top ten hold around 2.8%. Sample: PBMCs. The TCR was taken from a human donor in good health (CMV status not recorded). Some clones in this sample may be carry-over from other donors' samples. The chain has TRBV3-1 and TRBJ1-5; no clear D gene. Written as DNA, the CDR3 is TGTGCCAGCAGCCAAGATTTTGGAGGTATCAATCAGCCCCAGCATTTT. Amino acid sequence: CASSQDFGGINQPQHF.